These 23 T cell receptor beta chains originate from one sample sequenced in a study of blood T cell repertoires in COVID-19. Sequencing used immunoSEQ multiplex PCR; TCRdb keeps in-frame clones, though not all of them. The table shows a few hundred thousand clones, with approximately 85% occurring only once. The specimen sequenced was PBMCs or T cells enriched from blood (not recorded which). Source of these receptors: a woman between 45 and 65 years old who had been exposed to COVID-19.

V is TRBV5-1 and J is TRBJ2-1, with 8 nucleotides matching TRBD2. Trimming cost V 2 bases and J 9 bases; bases outside gene matches: 4. Germline V CDR1 and CDR2: SGHRS, YFSETQ. The CDR3 contains 13 residues. The DNA of the CDR3 is TGCGCCAGCAGCTTTGGAGCGGGGGTTGAGCAGTTCTTC. It translates to CASSFGAGVEQFF.

The J gene is TRBJ2-5, the V gene TRBV28, with TRBD2 matching 10 bases. The ends lost 6 bases at V and 9 bases at J; junction bases unmatched: 10. Germline V gene sequence: CDR1 MDHEN, CDR2 SYDVKM. The CDR3 consists of 14 residues. The chain's CDR3 is CASRPQRGGGSQYF. DNA of the CDR3: TGTGCCAGCAGGCCCCAGCGGGGGGGTGGGTCCCAGTACTTC.

This clone occurred a few times. This chain joins TRBV7-9 and TRBJ1-6; a possible D gene is TRBD1 (5 bases). Germline V gives CDR1 SEHNR, CDR2 FQNEAQ (reference sequence). The CDR3 runs 14 residues. The V end was cut by 2 bases, the J end by 6 bases, with 8 bases between. CDR3 bases: TGTGCCAGCAGCTTACAGGGCCGTAATTCACCCCTCCACTTT. Translation: CASSLQGRNSPLHF.

The chain uses TRBV7-2 and TRBJ1-5, with D possibly being TRBD1 (5 bases). The CDR3 is 13 amino acids. CDR1 and CDR2 from the germline V gene are SGHTA and FQGNSA. Trimming removed 5 bases at V and 4 bases at J, with 9 bases between. Here the CDR3 reads CASSGQMNQPQHF. In nucleotides, the CDR3 is TGTGCCAGCAGCGGACAAATGAATCAGCCCCAGCATTTT.

The chain recombines TRBV2 with TRBJ2-2; 7 nucleotides align to TRBD2. The CDR3 runs to 14 residues. Germline V CDR1 and CDR2: SNHLY, FYNNEI. V lost 7 bases and J lost 2; bases outside the gene matches: 4. CDR3 residues: CASKSGVNTGELFF. The CDR3 bases are TGTGCCAGCAAAAGCGGGGTAAACACCGGGGAGCTGTTTTTT.

This chain connects TRBV18 to TRBJ1-4; 8 bases match TRBD1. The ends lost 4 bases at V and 7 bases at J; junction bases unmatched: 11. Germline CDR1 KGHSH, CDR2 LQKENI. This CDR3 contains 16 residues. DNA for the CDR3: TGTGCCAGCTCACGTGACTCAGGGGGCCGGGGTGAAAAACTGTTTTTT. Its translation: CASSRDSGGRGEKLFF.

This clone showed up just once. This rearrangement joins TRBV2 to TRBJ1-2, with a tentative D call TRBD1 (5 bases). Germline values: CDR1 SNHLY, CDR2 FYNNEI. This CDR3 region has 13 residues. V was cut by 2 bases and J by 7 bases, with 11 bases left in between. The CDR3 region has the DNA TGTGCCAGCAGTGAAACGGAGGGGTTTGGCTACACCTTC. Residues: CASSETEGFGYTF. The whole variable domain, filled in from reference TRBV2 and TRBJ1-2, reads EPEVTQTPSHQVTQMGQEVILRCVPISNHLYFYWYRQILGQKVEFLVSFYNNEISEKSEIFDDQFSVERPDGSNFTLKIRSTKLEDSAMYFCASSETEGFGYTFGSGTRLTVV.

This clone was counted ten times or more. The chain links TRBV5-1 to TRBJ1-4; no definite D call. This CDR3 spans 14 amino acids. With 2 bases removed from V and 7 bases from J, the gap between germline ends came to 12 bases. Germline lookup yields CDR1 SGHRS and CDR2 YFSETQ. The CDR3 here is CASSFDSGGEKLFF. The CDR3 DNA reads TGCGCCAGCAGCTTCGACTCGGGAGGTGAAAAACTGTTTTTT.

This chain uses TRBV5-4 with TRBJ2-1; 8 nucleotides align to TRBD1. The CDR3 is made up of 15 amino acids. The germline CDR1 and CDR2 sequences are SGHNT and YYREEE (reference sequence). V lost 0 bases, J lost 6 bases, and 5 bases stayed unmatched. The CDR3 region has the DNA TGTGCCAGCAGCTTGGTGGACAGGGAAGGCAATGAGCAGTTCTTC. Encoded protein: CASSLVDREGNEQFF.

The chain has TRBV4-1 and TRBJ2-1; no reliable D call. Germline V gene sequence: CDR1 MGHRA, CDR2 YSYEKL. With 4 bases removed from V and 8 bases from J, the gap between germline ends came to 12 bases. The CDR3 is 13 residues long. The CDR3 sequence is CASSPLTRHEQFF. CDR3 coding DNA: TGCGCCAGCAGCCCCTTGACACGGCATGAGCAGTTCTTC.

This clone has only one observation. This chain joins TRBV5-4 and TRBJ1-4; D unresolved. The CDR3 runs to 14 residues. Germline values: CDR1 SGHNT, CDR2 YYREEE (reference sequence). The germline V and J ends were trimmed by 7 bases and 6 bases, with 16 bases remaining between them. The CDR3 bases are TGTGCCAGCGGTGAGAGACTAGGTCATGAAAAACTGTTTTTT. Translating it yields CASGERLGHEKLFF.

The chain is built from TRBV6-5 and TRBJ1-4; D is perhaps TRBD1 (5 bases). V was trimmed by 2 bases and J by 4 bases, leaving 8 bases between them. Germline V CDR1 and CDR2: MNHEY, SVGAGI. The CDR3 has 14 amino acids. The CDR3 DNA reads as TGTGCCAGCAGTTACCGGGGGGGTAATGAAAAACTGTTTTTT. It specifies CASSYRGGNEKLFF.

The rearrangement joins TRBV9 to TRBJ2-2, with 12 bases matching TRBD1. The CDR3 covers 15 residues. Germline V gives CDR1 SGDLS, CDR2 YYNGEE. V trimming: 4 bases; J trimming: 5 bases; junction bases outside the gene matches: 3. CDR3 sequence reads: CASSRDRGRTGELFF. The CDR3 bases are TGTGCCAGCAGCAGGGACAGGGGGCGGACCGGGGAGCTGTTTTTT.

V usage is TRBV7-7 and J usage is TRBJ2-1; 10 nucleotides match TRBD1. Trimming took 5 bases from V and 2 from J; bases not matched to a gene: 3. The CDR3 spans 15 residues. The germline CDR1 and CDR2 sequences are SSHAT and FNYEAQ (reference sequence). CDR3 region: CASSIGQGAYNEQFF. The CDR3 DNA reads as TGTGCCAGCAGCATAGGACAGGGGGCCTACAATGAGCAGTTCTTC.

This sequence joins TRBV6-6 and TRBJ2-6; 7 bases match TRBD1. Germline CDR1 reads MNHNY; CDR2 reads SVGAGI (reference sequence). This CDR3 is built from 15 residues. V lost 8 bases and J lost 2; bases outside the gene matches: 6. CDR3 sequence (DNA): TGTGCCAGCGGACCTACAGGGGCTGGGGCCAACGTCCTGACTTTC. Residues: CASGPTGAGANVLTF.

The rearrangement uses TRBV5-6 and TRBJ1-5; no definite D call. There are 15 residues in the CDR3. CDR1 and CDR2 from the germline V gene are SGHDT and YYEEEE. Trimming cost V 1 base and J 5 bases, with 13 bases left between them. The CDR3 reads CASSLFTVYDQPQHF. CDR3 bases: TGTGCCAGCAGCTTGTTCACGGTGTACGATCAGCCCCAGCATTTT.

The rearrangement joins TRBV5-1 to TRBJ1-1, with D perhaps TRBD1 (5 bases). V was clipped by 4 bases and J by 1 base, with 14 bases between them. CDR3 length equals 15 residues. The germline gives CDR1 SGHRS, CDR2 YFSETQ. CDR3 nucleotides: TGCGCCAGCAGCAGCGGGGGTAGCGGGAACACTGAAGCTTTCTTT. This gives the protein CASSSGGSGNTEAFF.

As concerns this clone: Within the sample, other DNA sequences also encode this same CDR3. The chain uses TRBV18 and TRBJ2-3; weak D call: TRBD2 (6 bases). From germline, CDR1 is KGHSH and CDR2 LQKENI. CDR3 size: 13 residues. V was trimmed by 1 base and J by 5 bases, leaving 7 bases between them. The CDR3 sequence is CASSPLGGDTQYF. The CDR3 region has the DNA TGTGCCAGCTCACCACTCGGGGGAGATACGCAGTATTTT.

The V gene is TRBV18, the J gene TRBJ2-7; D not certain. The CDR3 loop spans 18 amino acids. Germline CDR1 is KGHSH and CDR2 is LQKENI. V shed 0 bases and J shed 0 bases, with 18 bases lying between them. The DNA of the CDR3 is TGTGCCAGCTCACCACCGAGCGCGCAGATAAAGAGCTCCTACGAGCAGTACTTC. This encodes CASSPPSAQIKSSYEQYF. Supplemented by reference TRBV18 and TRBJ2-7, the full variable domain reads NAGVMQNPRHLVRRRGQEARLRCSPMKGHSHVYWYRQLPEEGLKFMVYLQKENIIDESGMPKERFSAEFPKEGPSILRIQQVVRGDSAAYFCASSPPSAQIKSSYEQYFGPGTRLTVT.

The chain joins TRBV28 to TRBJ1-2; 7 nucleotides align to TRBD1. The J segment lost 4 bases and the V segment lost 5 bases, leaving 7 bases of the junction unmatched. Per the germline V gene, CDR1 is MDHEN and CDR2 is SYDVKM. This CDR3 region has 14 residues. DNA for the CDR3: TGTGCCAGCAGTCTGGGACAGCTTGCCTATGGCTACACCTTC. Residues: CASSLGQLAYGYTF.

V and J are TRBV29-1 and TRBJ1-1, with TRBD1 identical over 8 bases. From germline, CDR1 is SQVTM and CDR2 ANQGSEA. With V trimmed by 1 base and J by 0 bases, 4 bases remained unmatched. This CDR3 spans 15 amino acids. The CDR3 sequence: CSVEVPGQVNTEAFF. In nucleotides, the CDR3 is TGCAGCGTTGAAGTCCCGGGACAGGTGAACACTGAAGCTTTCTTT.

The chain links TRBV5-4 to TRBJ2-3; perhaps TRBD1 as D (7 bases). CDR3 length equals 15 residues. Germline V gives CDR1 SGHNT, CDR2 YYREEE (reference sequence). V was clipped by 4 bases and J by 2 bases, with 14 bases between them. The CDR3 DNA reads TGTGCCAGCAGCCCCCCAGGGGGGCCCACAGATACGCAGTATTTT. Translated: CASSPPGGPTDTQYF.

For the CDR3, the DNA is TGTGCCAGCAGCGTTCGGGACTCGGCGGGTACGCAGTATTTT. The encoded protein is CASSVRDSAGTQYF. The rearrangement uses TRBV9 and TRBJ2-3, with a tentative D call TRBD2 (6 bases). Germline V gene lookup returns CDR1 SGDLS and CDR2 YYNGEE. V lost 2 bases and J 8 bases, leaving 15 bases between the germline ends. The CDR3 covers 14 residues.